A single T cell receptor beta chain is shown here with its context. Its antigen is not identified. This may arise from a read error, as a much more abundant clone is one base away. This sample is drawn from a study of CD8 T cells in ankylosing spondylitis. Findings and caveats of the study: Typical of ankylosing spondylitis blood, it appeared, was a TCR beta motif of fewer than 10 highly homologous variants.

Trimming took off 4 bases at V and 5 bases at J, with 12 bases between the two ends. There are 13 residues in the CDR3. Looked up from germline, CDR1 is SEHNR and CDR2 is FQNEAQ (reference sequence). Quantitative 5'-RACE was performed with molecular barcodes, and it yielded the TCR beta libraries. TCRdb recomputed calls from the 5' RACE reads with MiXCR, one row per CDR3 protein. The sample holds about 210,000 distinct CDR3 sequences, 6% to 8% seen once. The clonotype comes from a male donor with ankylosing spondylitis. Sequenced: blood, either unsorted or a sorted T cell fraction (not recorded which). The chain couples TRBV7-9 to TRBJ2-7; no clear D. CDR3 sequence (DNA): TGTGCCAGCAGCTCCAACCCTTTTCACGAGCAGTACTTC. It codes for CASSSNPFHEQYF.